These 9 T cell receptor beta chains were all obtained from the same sample, sequenced in a study of T-cell reconstitution after alpha-beta-depleted transplantation in children. This sample's TCRbeta library carried unique molecular identifier barcodes. TCRdb redid the calling of the PCR reads with MiXCR, one entry per CDR3 protein. The data contain roughly 490,000 distinct CDR3 sequences, around 10% of them singletons. The source was PBMCs, mostly from graft donor cells, collected 180 days after TCRalphabeta/CD19-depleted stem cell transplant. These receptors were collected from a female patient under 10 years old who had a stem cell transplant for aplastic anemia, so the T cells may come from the graft donor.

CDR3 protein: CASSQETGGRQPQHF. In nucleotides, the CDR3 is TGTGCCAGCAGCCAGGAGACAGGGGGAAGGCAGCCCCAGCATTTT. This chain connects TRBV4-2 to TRBJ1-5, with TRBD1 identical over 9 bases. V was pared by 3 bases and J by 7 bases, with 7 bases of the junction left unmatched. The germline V gene encodes CDR1 LGHNA and CDR2 YNFKEQ. The CDR3 totals 15 residues.

This clonotype showed up just once. J is TRBJ2-5 and V is TRBV7-9, with TRBD2 matching 7 bases. This CDR3 spans 16 amino acids. Germline lookup yields CDR1 SEHNR and CDR2 FQNEAQ (reference sequence). V lost 1 base to trimming and J lost 4 bases; unmatched junction nucleotides: 9. CDR3 in amino acids: CASSLVGGTAIETQYF. The CDR3 bases are TGTGCCAGCAGCTTAGTCGGGGGGACGGCTATAGAGACCCAGTACTTC.

This chain joins TRBV4-2 and TRBJ1-1, with D uncertain. From germline, CDR1 is LGHNA and CDR2 YNFKEQ. V was cut by 4 bases and J by 1 base, with 13 bases left in between. This CDR3 contains 15 residues. For the CDR3, the DNA is TGTGCCAGCAGCCCGGCGGCCGGTCCGAACACTGAAGCTTTCTTT. It codes for CASSPAAGPNTEAFF.

This clonotype has more than one count but fewer than ten. The V gene is TRBV9, the J gene TRBJ2-1, with D possibly matching TRBD2 (6 bases). Germline CDR1 SGDLS, CDR2 YYNGEE. With 3 bases removed from V and 4 bases from J, the gap between germline ends came to 20 bases. The CDR3 loop spans 17 amino acids. The CDR3 is CASSAGMTSRGYNEQFF. CDR3 nucleotides: TGTGCCAGCAGCGCCGGCATGACGTCCCGGGGGTACAATGAGCAGTTCTTC.

This rearrangement joins TRBV3-1 to TRBJ2-3, with TRBD2 identical over 13 bases. CDR3 length equals 18 residues. In germline, CDR1 is LGHDT, CDR2 YNNKEL (reference sequence). With V trimmed by 4 bases and J by 0 bases, 7 bases remained unmatched. CDR3: CASSLPGLAGPSTDTQYF. CDR3 DNA sequence: TGTGCCAGCAGCCTCCCGGGACTAGCGGGGCCTAGCACAGATACGCAGTATTTT.

V is TRBV5-1 and J is TRBJ2-1; 11 nucleotides agree with TRBD2. CDR1 and CDR2 from the germline V gene are SGHRS and YFSETQ. The CDR3 totals 15 residues. Trimming cost V 4 bases and J 9 bases; bases outside gene matches: 9. The CDR3 is CASSPIAGGPSEQFF. CDR3 bases: TGCGCCAGCAGCCCGATAGCGGGAGGGCCGAGTGAGCAGTTCTTC.

This clonotype was seen a handful of times. The chain has TRBV5-1 and TRBJ2-3; the D gene is possibly TRBD1 (5 bases). The length of the CDR3 is 16 residues. Trimming took off 2 bases at V and 4 bases at J, with 17 bases between the two ends. Germline assignment: CDR1 SGHRS and CDR2 YFSETQ. The CDR3 DNA reads TGCGCCAGCAGCTTCCTCTCGGTTGTAGGGGCAGATACGCAGTATTTT. This gives the protein CASSFLSVVGADTQYF.

The chain uses TRBV6-2 or TRBV6-3 and TRBJ2-5; D possibly uses TRBD1 or TRBD2 (5 bases each). Germline lookup yields CDR1 MNHEY and CDR2 SVGEGT. The CDR3 is 18 amino acids. Trimming shortened V by 0 bases and J by 5 bases, and 22 bases separated the two germline ends. In DNA form, the CDR3 reads TGTGCCAGCAGTTACTCGAAGCCGGGGCCGGTGGCCAGTGAGACCCAGTACTTC. Its translation: CASSYSKPGPVASETQYF.

The chain carries TRBV30 and TRBJ2-1; D remains ambiguous. Trimming pared 1 base from V and 1 base from J, leaving 14 bases between. Germline CDR1 reads GTSNPN; CDR2 reads SVGIG (reference sequence). The CDR3 loop spans 16 amino acids. This CDR3 is CAWSGYRSGSYNEQFF. The CDR3 DNA reads as TGTGCCTGGAGTGGGTATCGGTCAGGATCCTACAATGAGCAGTTCTTC.